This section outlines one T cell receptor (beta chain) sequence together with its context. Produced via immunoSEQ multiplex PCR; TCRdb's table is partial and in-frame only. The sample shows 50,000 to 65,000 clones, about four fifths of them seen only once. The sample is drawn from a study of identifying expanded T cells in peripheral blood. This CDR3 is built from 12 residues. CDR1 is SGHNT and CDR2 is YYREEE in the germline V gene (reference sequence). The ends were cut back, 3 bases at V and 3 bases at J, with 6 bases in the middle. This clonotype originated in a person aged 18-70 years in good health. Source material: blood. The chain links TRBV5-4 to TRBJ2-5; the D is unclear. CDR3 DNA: TGTGCCAGCAGCTCACCCGAAGAGACCCAGTACTTC. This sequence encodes CASSSPEETQYF.